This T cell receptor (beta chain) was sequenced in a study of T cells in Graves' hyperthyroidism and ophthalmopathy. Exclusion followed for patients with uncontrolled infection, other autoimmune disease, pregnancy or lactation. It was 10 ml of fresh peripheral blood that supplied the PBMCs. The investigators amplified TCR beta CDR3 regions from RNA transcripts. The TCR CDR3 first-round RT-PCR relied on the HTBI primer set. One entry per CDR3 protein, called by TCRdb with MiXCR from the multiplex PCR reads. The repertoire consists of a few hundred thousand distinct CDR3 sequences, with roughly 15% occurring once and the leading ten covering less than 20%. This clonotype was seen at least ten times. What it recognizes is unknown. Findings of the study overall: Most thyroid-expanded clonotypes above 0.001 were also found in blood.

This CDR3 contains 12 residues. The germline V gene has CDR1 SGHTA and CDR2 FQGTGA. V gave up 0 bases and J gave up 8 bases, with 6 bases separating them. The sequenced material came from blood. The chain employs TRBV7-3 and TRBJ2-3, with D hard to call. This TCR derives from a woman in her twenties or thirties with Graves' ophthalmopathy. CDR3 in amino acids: CASSLTGVTQYF. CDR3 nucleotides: TGTGCCAGCAGCTTAACTGGGGTTACGCAGTATTTT.